This T cell receptor (beta chain) is from a study of radiotherapy plus CTLA-4 blockade in lung cancer. The repertoire was sequenced with immunoSEQ multiplex PCR; TCRdb's copy has only in-frame clones and lacks some. The table lists about 93,000 clones, 70% to 90% of them singletons. The germline V gene encodes CDR1 SGHAT and CDR2 FQNNGV. The CDR3 has 16 residues. Trimming removed 2 bases at V and 5 bases at J, with 16 bases between. Treatment of patients with chemo-refractory metastatic non-small-cell lung cancer consisted of focal radiation plus CTLA-4 blockade with ipilimumab. V gene TRBV11-2 combines with J gene TRBJ2-1, with D uncertain. The receptor was derived from a human donor with non-small cell lung cancer that progressed on radiotherapy plus ipilimumab. The sample consisted of peripheral blood, taken from a patient treated with radiotherapy plus ipilimumab. CDR3 sequence reads: CASSLRAFMENNEQFF. CDR3 DNA sequence: TGTGCCAGCAGCTTAAGGGCGTTCATGGAAAACAATGAGCAGTTCTTC.